The present T cell receptor (beta chain) was sequenced within a study of OX40 agonist ivuxolimab in advanced cancers. Across the whole study: Every patient in dose escalation had hepatocellular carcinoma, melanoma, renal cell or head and neck cancer. Mean age around 60 years, range about 23 to 85; roughly 82% male.

The sample holds one count of this clone. Its antigen is not identified. General observations from the study: More expanded clones were seen, on average, in CD8+ T cells than in CD4+.

Using immunoSEQ multiplex PCR, the repertoire was profiled, and TCRdb retains in-frame clones only, with some absent. There are more than 60,000 clones in the sample; about 81% occur only once, and approximately 5% lies in the top ten. This CDR3 comprises 13 residues. Germline lookup yields CDR1 MNHNS and CDR2 SASEGT. V lost 6 bases to trimming and J lost 7 bases, with 15 bases between them. Sequencing was performed on CD4+ or CD8+ T cells sorted from blood, taken in a trial of the OX40 agonist ivuxolimab. This chain joins TRBV6-1 and TRBJ1-2; the D is unclear. This clonotype was obtained from an adult with an advanced solid tumor such as melanoma, head and neck, liver or kidney cancer. The DNA of the CDR3 is TGTGCCAGCAGAAAGGAAATTTTAGGTGGCTACACCTTC. It translates to CASRKEILGGYTF.